These 10 T cell receptor beta chains came from one sample sequenced in a study of blood T cell repertoires in COVID-19. TCRdb's copy holds only in-frame clones and misses some; the assay was immunoSEQ multiplex PCR. This table holds around 75,000 clones, 80% found once. The specimen was peripheral blood. Every receptor here comes from a man between 50 and 59 years old with COVID-19, enrolled during active disease.

The V gene is TRBV5-1, the J gene TRBJ2-1; possibly TRBD2 for D (5 bases). V lost 1 base and J lost 9, with 11 bases in between. The CDR3 length is 13 residues. CDR1 is SGHRS, CDR2 YFSETQ, per germline. CDR3 sequence (DNA): TGCGCCAGCAGCTTGTCTAGCCGGGGTGAGCAGTTCTTC. Translating gives CASSLSSRGEQFF.

This chain links TRBV5-1 with TRBJ2-2; TRBD1 matches at 9 bases. V dropped 5 bases and J dropped 1; count of bases not matched to a gene: 3. CDR3 length: 15 residues. The germline V gene encodes CDR1 SGHRS and CDR2 YFSETQ. CDR3 amino acids: CASRWDRVNTGELFF. The CDR3, as DNA: TGCGCCAGCAGGTGGGACAGGGTGAACACCGGGGAGCTGTTTTTT.

The chain links TRBV28 to TRBJ1-6, with 7 bases matching TRBD1. J lost 2 bases, V lost 6 bases, and 7 bases had no gene match. Germline V lookup: CDR1 MDHEN, CDR2 SYDVKM. The CDR3 has 16 residues. DNA for the CDR3: TGTGCCAGCAGACCCAGGGGGTTCGCCTATAATTCACCCCTCCACTTT. Translated, it gives CASRPRGFAYNSPLHF.

This clone was detected a few times. The chain joins TRBV13 to TRBJ2-3, with D perhaps TRBD1 (7 bases). V lost 3 bases, J lost 5 bases, and 12 bases lay in between. The CDR3 is 14 residues long. From germline, CDR1 is PRHDT and CDR2 FYEKMQ (reference sequence). This CDR3 reads CASSLRGRGDTQYF. The CDR3 DNA is TGTGCCAGCAGCTTGAGGGGGCGGGGAGATACGCAGTATTTT.

The gene calls are TRBV14 and TRBJ2-1; TRBD2 is a possible D gene (7 bases). V was trimmed by 1 base and J by 5 bases, leaving 12 bases between them. The CDR3 extends over 15 amino acids. CDR1 and CDR2 from the germline V gene are SGHDN and FVKESK. Here the CDR3 DNA reads TGTGCCAGCAGCCAAGCTGGCGGGGGCAACAATGAGCAGTTCTTC. Amino acid sequence: CASSQAGGGNNEQFF. Full variable domain (rest looked up from reference TRBV14 and TRBJ2-1): EAGVTQFPSHSVIEKGQTVTLRCDPISGHDNLYWYRRVMGKEIKFLLHFVKESKQDESGMPNNRFLAERTGGTYSTLKVQPAELEDSGVYFCASSQAGGGNNEQFFGPGTRLTVL.

The rearrangement links TRBV11-2 to TRBJ2-7, with D hard to call. Germline CDR1 SGHAT, CDR2 FQNNGV. This CDR3 has 14 residues. V was cut by 1 base and J by 4 bases, with 11 bases left in between. The CDR3 protein is CASSLGRWIYEQYF. In nucleotides, the CDR3 is TGTGCCAGCAGCTTAGGCAGGTGGATATACGAGCAGTACTTC.

V and J are TRBV4-1 and TRBJ2-6; 7 nucleotides align to TRBD1. V dropped 3 bases and J dropped 2; count of bases not matched to a gene: 4. Germline values: CDR1 MGHRA, CDR2 YSYEKL. This CDR3 comprises 16 residues. CDR3 protein: CASSHPTGTGANVLTF. DNA for the CDR3: TGCGCCAGCAGCCACCCGACAGGGACTGGGGCCAACGTCCTGACTTTC.

The chain joins TRBV19 to TRBJ2-2; 10 bases are a match to TRBD1. Trimming took 7 bases from V and 7 from J; bases not matched to a gene: 9. The CDR3 runs 15 residues. Germline V gives CDR1 LNHDA, CDR2 SQIVND (reference sequence). CDR3 coding DNA: TGTGCCAGTACCCCTGACAGGGGGCATGGCGGGGAGCTGTTTTTT. This encodes CASTPDRGHGGELFF.

The V call is TRBV6-5, the J call TRBJ2-2; D unclear. The CDR3 extends over 14 amino acids. CDR1 and CDR2 (germline): MNHEY, SVGAGI. V was cut by 4 bases and J by 8 bases, with 14 bases left in between. The CDR3 here is CASSSPRISGELFF. The CDR3 coding sequence is TGTGCCAGCAGTTCACCTAGAATTTCAGGGGAGCTGTTTTTT.

The chain combines TRBV12-5 with TRBJ2-1; D remains unclear. Trimming stripped 1 base from V and 0 bases from J, with 7 bases between. Germline-derived CDR1 and CDR2 are LGHNT and FRNRAP. This CDR3 region has 15 residues. In nucleotides, the CDR3 is TGTGCTAGTGGTTTGGGCGGAAACTCCTACAATGAGCAGTTCTTC. Translating gives CASGLGGNSYNEQFF.